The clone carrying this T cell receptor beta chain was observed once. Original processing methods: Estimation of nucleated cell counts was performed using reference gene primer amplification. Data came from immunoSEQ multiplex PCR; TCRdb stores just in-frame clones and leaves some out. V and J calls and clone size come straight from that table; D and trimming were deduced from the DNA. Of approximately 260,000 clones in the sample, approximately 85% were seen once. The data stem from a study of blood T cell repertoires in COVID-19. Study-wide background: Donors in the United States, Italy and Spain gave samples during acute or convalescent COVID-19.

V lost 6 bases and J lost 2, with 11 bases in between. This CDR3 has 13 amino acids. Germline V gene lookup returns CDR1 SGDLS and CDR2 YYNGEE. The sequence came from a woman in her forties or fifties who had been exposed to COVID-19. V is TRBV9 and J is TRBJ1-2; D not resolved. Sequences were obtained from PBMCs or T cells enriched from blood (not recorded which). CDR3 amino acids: CASTTGRNYGYTF. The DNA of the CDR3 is TGTGCCAGCACCACGGGGAGAAACTATGGCTACACCTTC.